This T cell receptor (beta chain) was identified in a study of identical twins. Broader study findings: The conclusions drew on cross-sectional statistical analysis instead of tracking the same donors. Researchers reported excess low generation probability among twin-shared out-of-frame alpha sequences. Fewer insertions characterized abundant cord blood beta clonotypes, whereas memory repertoires showed none.

Each CDR3 protein is one row after TCRdb ran MiXCR on the 5' RACE reads. The sample consists of 1.5 million to 2 million distinct CDR3 sequences, about 32% of them appearing once. Everyone who gave samples was a healthy Caucasian. This clonotype was picked up a small number of times. What it binds is not known. V was pared by 3 bases and J by 1 base, with 2 bases of the junction left unmatched. Germline V gene sequence: CDR1 MNHEY, CDR2 SVGEGT. This CDR3 region has 15 residues. The clonotype comes from a newborn girl in good health. The sequenced sample consisted of cord blood. V is TRBV6-2 or TRBV6-3 and J is TRBJ2-2, with 7 bases that match TRBD1. In DNA form, the CDR3 reads TGTGCCAGCAGTTATACAGGGGTGAACACCGGGGAGCTGTTTTTT. Translation gives CASSYTGVNTGELFF.